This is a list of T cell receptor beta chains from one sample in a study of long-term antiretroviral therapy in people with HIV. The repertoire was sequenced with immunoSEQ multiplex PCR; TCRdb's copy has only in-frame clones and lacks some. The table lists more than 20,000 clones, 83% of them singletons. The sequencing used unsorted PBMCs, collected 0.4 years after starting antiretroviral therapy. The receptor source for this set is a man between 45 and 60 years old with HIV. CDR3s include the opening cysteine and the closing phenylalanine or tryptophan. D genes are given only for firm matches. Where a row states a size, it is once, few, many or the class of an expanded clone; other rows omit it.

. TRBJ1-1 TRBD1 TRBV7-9 CASSPGTGAAFF TGTGCCAGCAGCCCCGGGACAGGGGCAGCTTTCTTT
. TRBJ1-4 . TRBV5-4 CASSSSGSYVEKLFF TGTGCCAGCAGCTCCTCAGGGAGTTACGTTGAAAAACTGTTTTTT
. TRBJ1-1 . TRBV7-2 CASSTQENTEAFF TGTGCCAGCAGCACACAGGAGAACACTGAAGCTTTCTTT
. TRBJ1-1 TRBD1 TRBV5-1 CASSPLRTGGAEAFF TGCGCCAGCAGTCCGTTAAGGACAGGGGGCGCGGAGGCTTTCTTT
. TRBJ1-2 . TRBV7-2 CASSPLGAYGYTF TGTGCCAGCAGCCCCCTCGGTGCCTATGGCTACACCTTC
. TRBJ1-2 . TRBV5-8 CASSTGGVRYGYTF TGTGCCAGCAGCACCGGCGGGGTTCGCTATGGCTACACCTTC
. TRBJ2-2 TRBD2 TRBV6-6 CASSPGGLNTGELFF TGTGCCAGCAGTCCGGGGGGGCTAAACACCGGGGAGCTGTTTTTT
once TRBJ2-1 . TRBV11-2 CASSSDSYNEQFF TGTGCCAGCAGCTCGGACAGTTACAATGAGCAGTTCTTC
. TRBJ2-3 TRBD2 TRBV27 CASSLKAGGLHTQYF TGTGCCAGCAGTTTAAAAGCGGGGGGGCTCCATACGCAGTATTTT
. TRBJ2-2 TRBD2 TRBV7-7 CASSPGSLAGAPTGELFF TGTGCTAGCAGCCCCGGATCTCTAGCGGGGGCTCCCACCGGGGAGCTGTTTTTT
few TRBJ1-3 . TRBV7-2 CASSRLPVSGNTIYF TGTGCCAGCAGCCGTTTACCGGTCTCTGGAAACACCATATATTTT
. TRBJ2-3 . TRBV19 CASSIPGNTDTQYF TGTGCCAGTAGTATTCCGGGGAACACAGATACGCAGTATTTT
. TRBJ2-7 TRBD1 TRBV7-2 CASRVSPRGTYEQYF TGTGCCAGCAGGGTATCACCCAGGGGGACCTACGAGCAGTACTTC
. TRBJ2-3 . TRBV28 CASSIAIPDTQYF TGTGCCAGCAGTATAGCGATTCCAGATACGCAGTATTTT
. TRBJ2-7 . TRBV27 CASSLSTAISYEQYF TGTGCCAGCAGTTTATCAACAGCGATTTCCTACGAGCAGTACTTC
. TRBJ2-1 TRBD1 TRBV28 CASSFKRIRDRVWDEQFF TGTGCCAGCAGTTTTAAACGCATCCGGGACAGGGTGTGGGATGAGCAGTTCTTC
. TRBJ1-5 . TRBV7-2 CASSSVDQPQHF TGTGCCAGCAGCTCCGTTGATCAGCCCCAGCATTTT
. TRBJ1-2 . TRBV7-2 CASSLQGTVAYGYTF TGTGCCAGCAGCTTACAGGGTACGGTTGCCTATGGCTACACCTTC
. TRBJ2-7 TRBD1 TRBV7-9 CASSLKGTGYEQYF TGTGCCAGCAGCTTAAAAGGGACAGGCTACGAGCAGTACTTC
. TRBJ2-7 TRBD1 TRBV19 CASSFDRGLFHISYEQYF TGTGCCAGTAGTTTCGACAGGGGGCTCTTCCACATCTCCTACGAGCAGTACTTC
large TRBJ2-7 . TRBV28 CASSLLSYEQYF TGTGCCAGCAGTTTATTAAGCTACGAGCAGTACTTC
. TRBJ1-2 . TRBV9 CASSVGGDYGYTF TGTGCCAGCAGCGTAGGTGGCGACTATGGCTACACCTTC
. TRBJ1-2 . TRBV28 CAIQDSTSYGYTF TGTGCGATCCAGGACAGTACGTCCTATGGCTACACCTTC
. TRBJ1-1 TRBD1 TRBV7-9 CASSNAPGTGPNTEAFF TGTGCCAGCAGCAATGCCCCCGGGACAGGGCCGAACACTGAAGCTTTCTTT
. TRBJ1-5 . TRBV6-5 CASTQGGHQPQHF TGTGCCAGTACACAGGGAGGGCATCAGCCCCAGCATTTT
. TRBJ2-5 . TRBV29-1 CSVESEGGQETQYF TGCAGCGTTGAGAGTGAGGGGGGTCAAGAGACCCAGTACTTC
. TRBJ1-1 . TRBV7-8 CASSPGPGNTEAFF TGTGCCAGCAGCCCAGGACCCGGAAACACTGAAGCTTTCTTT
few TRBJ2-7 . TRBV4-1 CASSQGAKAEQYF TGCGCCAGCAGCCAAGGCGCAAAGGCAGAGCAGTACTTC
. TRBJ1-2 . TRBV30 CAWSVQKDPANYGYTF TGTGCCTGGAGTGTACAAAAGGATCCTGCAAACTATGGCTACACCTTC
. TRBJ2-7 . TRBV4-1 CASSQEWTQSYEQYF TGCGCCAGCAGCCAAGAATGGACTCAATCCTACGAGCAGTACTTC
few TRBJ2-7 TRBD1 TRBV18 CASSPSGTGSYEQYF TGTGCCAGCTCACCAAGTGGGACAGGCTCCTACGAGCAGTACTTC
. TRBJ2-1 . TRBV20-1 CSALQSHEQFF TGCAGTGCGCTACAGTCCCATGAGCAGTTCTTC
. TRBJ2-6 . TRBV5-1 CASSARGPGANVLTF TGCGCCAGCAGCGCCAGGGGACCAGGGGCCAACGTCCTGACTTTC
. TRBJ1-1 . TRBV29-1 CSVRDNTEAFF TGCAGCGTTAGGGACAATACTGAAGCTTTCTTT
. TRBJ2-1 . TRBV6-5 CASSSGDQTGWNEQFF TGTGCCAGCAGTTCGGGAGATCAGACAGGGTGGAATGAGCAGTTCTTC
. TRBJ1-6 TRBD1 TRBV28 CASSSGQFYNSPLHF TGTGCCAGCAGTTCGGGACAGTTCTATAATTCACCCCTCCACTTT
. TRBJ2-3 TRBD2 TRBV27 CASSFLAGLRGLSTDTQYF TGTGCCAGCAGTTTCCTAGCGGGTTTGCGGGGGCTAAGCACAGATACGCAGTATTTT
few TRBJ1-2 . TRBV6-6 CASSYSQALYGYTF TGTGCCAGCAGTTATAGTCAGGCCCTCTATGGCTACACCTTC
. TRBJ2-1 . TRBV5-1 CASLPLAGASTEQFF TGCGCCAGCCTACCTTTGGCGGGGGCCTCTACAGAGCAGTTCTTC
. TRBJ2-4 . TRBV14 CASSPTGAEGKNIQYF TGTGCCAGCAGCCCTACGGGGGCTGAGGGCAAAAACATTCAGTACTTC
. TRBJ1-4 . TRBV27 CASSLLGEEKLFF TGTGCCAGCAGTTTGTTGGGAGAAGAAAAACTGTTTTTT
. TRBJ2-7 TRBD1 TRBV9 CASSAQGAYEQYF TGTGCCAGCAGCGCACAGGGGGCCTACGAGCAGTACTTC
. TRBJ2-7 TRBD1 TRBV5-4 CASSFGTGPYEQYF TGTGCCAGCAGCTTCGGGACAGGGCCCTACGAGCAGTACTTC
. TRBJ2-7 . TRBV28 CASSLGVDEQYF TGTGCCAGCAGTTTAGGGGTGGACGAGCAGTACTTC
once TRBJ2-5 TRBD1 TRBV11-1 CASTKTGQETQYF TGTGCCAGCACCAAGACAGGGCAAGAGACCCAGTACTTC
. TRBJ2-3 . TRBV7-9 CASSLAREISTDTQYF TGTGCCAGCAGCTTAGCCCGGGAAATTAGCACAGATACGCAGTATTTT
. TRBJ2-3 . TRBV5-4 CASSGRGTGGADTQYF TGTGCCAGCAGCGGCCGAGGAACGGGCGGAGCAGATACGCAGTATTTT
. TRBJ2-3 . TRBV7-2 CASSSTNTDTQYF TGTGCCAGCAGCTCGACGAACACAGATACGCAGTATTTT
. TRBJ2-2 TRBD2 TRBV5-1 CASSLDSGGVYLNTGELFF TGCGCCAGCAGCTTGGACAGCGGGGGGGTATATTTGAACACCGGGGAGCTGTTTTTT
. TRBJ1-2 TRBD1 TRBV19 CASRYRDRSVTNYGYTF TGTGCCAGTAGGTACCGGGACAGGTCGGTAACTAACTATGGCTACACCTTC
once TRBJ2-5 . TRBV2 CASSLGVSQETQYF TGTGCCAGCAGTCTAGGGGTGTCTCAAGAGACCCAGTACTTC
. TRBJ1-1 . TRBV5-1 CASSSQPNTEAFF TGCGCCAGCAGCTCACAGCCGAACACTGAAGCTTTCTTT
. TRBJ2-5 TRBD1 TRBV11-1 CASSSRTGGETQYF TGTGCCAGCAGTTCTAGGACAGGGGGGGAGACCCAGTACTTC
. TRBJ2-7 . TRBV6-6 CASSYSTGVGEQYF TGTGCCAGCAGTTACTCGACGGGAGTCGGGGAGCAGTACTTC
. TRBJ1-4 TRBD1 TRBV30 CAWADWTGDEKLFF TGTGCCTGGGCTGACTGGACAGGAGACGAAAAACTGTTTTTT